This TCR beta chain was identified in a study of identical twins. Findings of the study overall: In cord blood, abundant beta clonotypes had fewer insertions; memory showed no trend.

This clonotype was counted only a few times. Its target is unknown. After template switching added a universal primer site, the resulting cDNA carried unique molecular identifiers. Each CDR3 protein gets one entry after TCRdb re-called the 5' RACE reads with MiXCR. The sample comprises roughly 720,000 distinct CDR3 sequences, 15% to 20% of which are singletons, and around 13% rests with the top ten. The CDR3 is made up of 15 amino acids. These records were also assigned to another study, of T cells expressing NK-cell markers. From that report: Sorted CD3+CD56+NKG2C+, CD3+CD56+NKG2C- and CD3+CD56-NKG2C+ T cells provided the TCR beta repertoires.

The specimen was PBMCs. This chain joins TRBV12-3 or TRBV12-4 and TRBJ2-3; 12 positions agree with TRBD1. This clonotype was sampled from a woman aged 18-29 years in good health. The DNA for the CDR3 is TGTGCAACGCGCCGGGACAGGGGGCTTTCAGATACGCAGTATTTT. Translation: CATRRDRGLSDTQYF.